Below, 27 T cell receptor beta chains from the same sample are listed, as sequenced in a study of blood T cells in healthy people across ages. Primed by a sample-barcoded 5' primer and a J-beta primer mix, a second PCR proceeded for 7 to 11 cycles. One entry per CDR3 protein results from TCRdb running MiXCR on the 5' RACE reads. The table has 1.5 million to 2 million distinct CDR3 sequences, under 30% seen once; the top ten hold less than 9.5%. The specimen sequenced was blood. Every receptor here comes from a woman aged 25 to 45 in good health.

In the case of this clonotype: This may be a read error: a much more frequent sequence differs by one nucleotide. The V gene is TRBV12-3 or TRBV12-4, the J gene TRBJ2-3; 7 bases fit TRBD1. V shed 5 bases, J shed 4 bases, and the junction held 6 bases outside the gene matches. The CDR3 runs to 14 residues. The CDR3, as DNA: TGTGCCAGCAGTCCAGGGGACAGCGCAGATACGCAGTATTTT. Translated, it gives CASSPGDSADTQYF.

With respect to this clonotype: A junction end diverges from the germline sequence, so it may reflect a read error. This chain joins TRBV7-8 and TRBJ2-5, with D possibly TRBD1 on 5 matching bases. This CDR3 is built from 16 residues. Germline-derived CDR1 and CDR2 are SGHVS and FQNEAQ. The CDR3 DNA reads as TGTGCCTGCAGCTTAGGAATTGGGGCGTACCAAGAGACCCAGTACTTC. This codes for CACSLGIGAYQETQYF.

V gene TRBV2 combines with J gene TRBJ2-1, with D perhaps TRBD2 (6 bases). The CDR3 runs to 15 residues. CDR1 is SNHLY and CDR2 is FYNNEI in the germline V gene. V lost 8 bases, J lost 5 bases, and 19 bases lay in between. Here the CDR3 reads CASGVGGLGNNEQFF. Here the CDR3 DNA reads TGTGCCAGCGGTGTTGGGGGACTCGGGAACAATGAGCAGTTCTTC.

The sample holds many counts of this clonotype. The chain employs TRBV4-1 and TRBJ2-1, with 11 bases identical to TRBD1. Germline V gene sequence: CDR1 MGHRA, CDR2 YSYEKL. Trimming took 2 bases from V and 6 from J; bases not matched to a gene: 3. CDR3 length equals 15 residues. CDR3 in amino acids: CASSQWTGGSNEQFF. The CDR3 nucleotides read TGCGCCAGCAGCCAATGGACAGGGGGCTCCAATGAGCAGTTCTTC.

CDR3 loop: CASRTRAPGEQYF. As DNA, the CDR3 is TGTGCCAGCAGGACCAGGGCCCCGGGCGAGCAGTACTTC. This chain joins TRBV28 and TRBJ2-7, with D possibly TRBD1 on 5 matching bases. In germline, CDR1 is MDHEN, CDR2 SYDVKM. Trimming left V 6 bases short and J 6 bases short, with 15 bases between. The CDR3 is made up of 13 amino acids.

The count of this clonotype is one. The chain couples TRBV20-1 to TRBJ2-5, with 9 bases that match TRBD2. The germline gives CDR1 DFQATT, CDR2 SNEGSKA (reference sequence). The CDR3 has 19 residues. Unmatched junction bases numbered 19, after V lost 5 bases and J lost 0 bases. The CDR3 DNA sequence: TGCAGTGCTGACCCCCGGGATCTGGTCAGCGGGGGGAACCAAGAGACCCAGTACTTC. This encodes CSADPRDLVSGGNQETQYF.

Regarding this clonotype: The germline gene is not matched at one end of the junction; a read error may be the cause. The V and J genes are TRBV3-1 and TRBJ2-6; TRBD2 agrees at 8 bases. This CDR3 contains 14 residues. CDR1 and CDR2 (germline): LGHDT, YNNKEL (reference sequence). In DNA form, the CDR3 reads TGTGCCAGCAGCCAAGCGGGGGGGGCCAACGTCCGGACTTTC. The encoded protein is CASSQAGGANVRTF.

The chain links TRBV7-6 to TRBJ2-3, with D perhaps matching TRBD1 (5 bases). CDR3 length equals 16 residues. Germline V gives CDR1 SGHVS, CDR2 FNYEAQ. V lost 4 bases and J 1 base, leaving 15 bases between the germline ends. CDR3 in DNA: TGTGCCAGCAGCTCTAACCCAGGGATGGGCACAGATACGCAGTATTTT. Residues: CASSSNPGMGTDTQYF.

This clonotype was counted only a few times. The chain uses TRBV7-2 and TRBJ2-7; 9 nucleotides agree with TRBD2. Germline assignment: CDR1 SGHTA and CDR2 FQGNSA. V shed 1 base, J shed 0 bases, and the junction held 4 bases outside the gene matches. The CDR3 has 16 amino acids. CDR3 sequence (DNA): TGTGCCAGCAGCTTAGGAGGGACTAGCCTCTCCTACGAGCAGTACTTC. Protein: CASSLGGTSLSYEQYF.

This clonotype has only a few counts. This chain joins TRBV12-3 or TRBV12-4 and TRBJ2-1; 8 bases line up with TRBD2. The CDR3 is 13 amino acids. V lost 7 bases, J lost 9 bases, and 8 bases stayed unmatched. CDR3 bases: TGTGCCAGCACCTCACCAGGGACTAGTGAGCAGTTCTTC. Translation gives CASTSPGTSEQFF.

The chain combines TRBV5-1 with TRBJ2-5; the D call may be TRBD1 or TRBD2 (5 bases each). Germline CDR1 and CDR2: SGHRS and YFSETQ. V dropped 2 bases and J dropped 2 bases, with 13 bases sitting between them. CDR3 size: 15 residues. CDR3 region: CASSLWGSIQETQYF. CDR3 bases: TGCGCCAGCAGCTTATGGGGGTCGATTCAAGAGACCCAGTACTTC.

This rearrangement joins TRBV20-1 to TRBJ2-3; D may be TRBD1 or TRBD2 (5 bases each). The V end lost 6 bases, the J end lost 4 bases, and 14 bases lay between the germline ends. CDR3 size: 13 residues. Germline V CDR1 and CDR2: DFQATT, SNEGSKA (reference sequence). The CDR3: CSAMRGAADTQYF. CDR3 bases: TGCAGTGCCATGCGAGGGGCCGCAGATACGCAGTATTTT.

This clonotype was seen at least ten times. The V and J genes are TRBV25-1 and TRBJ2-1; weak D call: TRBD2 (5 bases). The CDR3 runs 13 residues. The germline V gene has CDR1 MGHDK and CDR2 SYGVNS. V was clipped by 8 bases and J by 4 bases, with 12 bases between them. CDR3 loop: CASSGLAYNEQFF. The CDR3 DNA sequence: TGTGCCAGCTCCGGACTGGCATACAATGAGCAGTTCTTC.

This clonotype was counted between two and nine times. A read error may be the cause here, since a much bigger clone is one base away. The gene calls are TRBV27 and TRBJ2-7, with D perhaps matching TRBD1 or TRBD2 (5 bases each). Looked up from germline, CDR1 is MNHEY and CDR2 is SMNVEV (reference sequence). The V and J ends lost 6 bases and 2 bases respectively, with 11 bases between them. The CDR3 is 13 residues long. The CDR3 loop reads CASRRDGAYEQYF. For the CDR3, the DNA is TGTGCCAGCAGAAGGGACGGGGCCTACGAGCAGTACTTC.

This clonotype was recorded a few times. The chain uses TRBV29-1 and TRBJ1-2, with D perhaps TRBD1 (5 bases). Germline V gene sequence: CDR1 SQVTM, CDR2 ANQGSEA. The CDR3 has 12 residues. Trimming removed 7 bases at V and 8 bases at J, with 17 bases between. For the CDR3, the DNA is TGCAGCGCAACCCGGGACGGGGACGGCTACACCTTC. As protein: CSATRDGDGYTF.

This clonotype turned up a few times. The rearrangement joins TRBV3-1 to TRBJ2-3, with 13 positions matching TRBD2. With 4 bases clipped from V and 5 bases from J, the junction kept 6 bases outside the gene matches. Germline CDR1 is LGHDT and CDR2 is YNNKEL (reference sequence). The CDR3 totals 16 residues. The CDR3 DNA follows: TGTGCCAGCAGCCTACAGACTAGCGGGGGGATAGATACGCAGTATTTT. This encodes CASSLQTSGGIDTQYF.

This clonotype was seen only a few times. V is TRBV5-6 and J is TRBJ2-4; 8 positions agree with TRBD2. The tail of the sequence fits TRBJ2-7 better, so the J call may be wrong. CDR1 is SGHDT and CDR2 is YYEEEE in the germline V gene. This CDR3 contains 17 residues. As DNA, the CDR3 is TGTGCCAGCAGCTCCTATTCCGGGACTAGTAGGGGCCCCGAGCAGTACTTC. Residues: CASSSYSGTSRGPEQYF.

This clonotype was counted between two and nine times. The rearrangement uses TRBV5-1 and TRBJ2-1; 8 bases map to TRBD1. CDR3 length: 12 residues. V gave up 9 bases and J gave up 7 bases; unmatched junction bases: 6. Germline assignment: CDR1 SGHRS and CDR2 YFSETQ. This chain's CDR3 is CATTTGGNEQFF. CDR3 in DNA: TGCGCCACCACCACAGGGGGGAATGAGCAGTTCTTC.

This clonotype has at least ten counts. This sequence joins TRBV6-6 and TRBJ1-2; 8 nucleotides match TRBD1. V lost 9 bases and J lost 6; bases outside the gene matches: 9. Germline V gene data show CDR1 as MNHNY and CDR2 as SVGAGI (reference sequence). The CDR3 spans 13 residues. Written as DNA, the CDR3 is TGTGCCAGTCAGGGACAGGTAGTAAATGGCTACACCTTC. Residues: CASQGQVVNGYTF.

In this sample, this clonotype turned up a few times. The genes are TRBV7-8 and TRBJ2-1, with 9 positions matching TRBD2. This CDR3 has 15 residues. V was clipped by 5 bases and J by 7 bases; unmatched bases: 9. The germline gives CDR1 SGHVS, CDR2 FQNEAQ. Here the CDR3 reads CASSPLAGAGNEQFF. In nucleotides, the CDR3 is TGTGCCAGCAGCCCCTTAGCGGGAGCGGGAAATGAGCAGTTCTTC.

This clonotype was seen a handful of times. The gene calls are TRBV7-6 and TRBJ2-3; possible D gene TRBD2, 7 bases. V was shortened by 5 bases and J by 0 bases, with 15 bases between the two germline ends. The CDR3 is 16 residues long. Germline V gene sequence: CDR1 SGHVS, CDR2 FNYEAQ. CDR3: CASSLYRGASTDTQYF. In nucleotides, the CDR3 is TGTGCCAGCAGCCTTTACCGGGGGGCTAGCACAGATACGCAGTATTTT. Drawing the rest from reference TRBV7-6 and TRBJ2-3, the complete variable domain is GAGVSQSPRYKVTKRGQDVALRCDPISGHVSLYWYRQALGQGPEFLTYFNYEAQQDKSGLPNDRFSAERPEGSISTLTIQRTEQRDSAMYRCASSLYRGASTDTQYFGPGTRLTVL.

This clonotype was seen repeatedly, ten times or more. The J gene is TRBJ2-5, the V gene TRBV5-4; D not resolved. Germline loops: CDR1 SGHNT, CDR2 YYREEE (reference sequence). This CDR3 has 13 residues. V lost 0 bases and J 5 bases, leaving 8 bases between the germline ends. The CDR3 protein is CASSLEGKETQYF. The CDR3 DNA reads as TGTGCCAGCAGCTTGGAGGGCAAGGAGACCCAGTACTTC.

A few counts support this clonotype. The chain couples TRBV5-1 to TRBJ2-1, with 10 bases fitting TRBD2. The V and J ends lost 0 bases and 0 bases, in that order; junction bases with no gene match: 3. Germline V lookup: CDR1 SGHRS, CDR2 YFSETQ. This CDR3 is 17 amino acids long. The CDR3 protein is CASSLAAGGSSYNEQFF. CDR3 nucleotide sequence: TGCGCCAGCAGCTTGGCAGCGGGGGGGAGCTCCTACAATGAGCAGTTCTTC.

This clonotype showed up many times. The chain is built from TRBV20-1 and TRBJ2-7; D may be TRBD1 (6 bases). Looked up from germline, CDR1 is DFQATT and CDR2 is SNEGSKA (reference sequence). The CDR3 has 14 residues. The V and J ends lost 1 base and 3 bases respectively, with 13 bases between them. The CDR3 nucleotides read TGCAGTGCTAGAGCCAGGGGCGGAAGCTACGAGCAGTACTTC. The encoded protein is CSARARGGSYEQYF.

The chain has TRBV28 and TRBJ1-1, with D unclear. Germline loops: CDR1 MDHEN, CDR2 SYDVKM. Trimming stripped 6 bases from V and 3 bases from J, with 14 bases between. The length of the CDR3 is 14 residues. In DNA form, the CDR3 reads TGTGCCAGCAGGGGGAGTTGGAAGGACACTGAAGCTTTCTTT. It translates to CASRGSWKDTEAFF.

The chain employs TRBV10-3 and TRBJ1-5; no reliable D call. CDR1 and CDR2 (germline): ENHRY, SYGVKD. This CDR3 region has 12 residues. The ends were cut back, 2 bases at V and 6 bases at J, with 5 bases in the middle. The CDR3 region is CAISEHLQPQHF. In nucleotides, the CDR3 is TGTGCCATCAGTGAGCACCTTCAGCCCCAGCATTTT.

This clonotype was found a few times. This chain joins TRBV12-3 or TRBV12-4 and TRBJ1-5, with 7 bases aligning to TRBD1. V gave up 5 bases and J gave up 4 bases; unmatched junction bases: 8. There are 15 residues in the CDR3. CDR3 nucleotides: TGTGCCAGCAGTGCCTCCGGGGACAGTAATCAGCCCCAGCATTTT. This codes for CASSASGDSNQPQHF.